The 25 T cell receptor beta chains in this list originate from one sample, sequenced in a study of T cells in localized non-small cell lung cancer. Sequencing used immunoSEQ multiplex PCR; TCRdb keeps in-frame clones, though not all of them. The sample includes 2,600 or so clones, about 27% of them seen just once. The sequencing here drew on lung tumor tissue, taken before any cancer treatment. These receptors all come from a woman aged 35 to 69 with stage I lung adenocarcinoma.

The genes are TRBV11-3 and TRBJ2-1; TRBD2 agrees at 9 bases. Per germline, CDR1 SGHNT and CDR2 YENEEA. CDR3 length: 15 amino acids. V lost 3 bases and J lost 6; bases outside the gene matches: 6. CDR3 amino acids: CASSFTSSGVNEQFF. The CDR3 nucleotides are TGTGCCAGCAGCTTTACGTCTAGCGGGGTCAATGAGCAGTTCTTC.

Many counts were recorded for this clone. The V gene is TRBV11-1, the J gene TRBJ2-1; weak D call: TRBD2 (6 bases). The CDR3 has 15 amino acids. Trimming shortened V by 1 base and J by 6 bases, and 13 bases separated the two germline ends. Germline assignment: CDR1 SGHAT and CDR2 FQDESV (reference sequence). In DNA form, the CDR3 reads TGTGCCAGCAGCTTAGGGGGGACTCCCTCCAATGAGCAGTTCTTC. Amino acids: CASSLGGTPSNEQFF. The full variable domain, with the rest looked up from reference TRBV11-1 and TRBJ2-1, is EAEVAQSPRYKITEKSQAVAFWCDPISGHATLYWYRQILGQGPELLVQFQDESVVDDSQLPKDRFSAERLKGVDSTLKIQPAELGDSAMYLCASSLGGTPSNEQFFGPGTRLTVL.

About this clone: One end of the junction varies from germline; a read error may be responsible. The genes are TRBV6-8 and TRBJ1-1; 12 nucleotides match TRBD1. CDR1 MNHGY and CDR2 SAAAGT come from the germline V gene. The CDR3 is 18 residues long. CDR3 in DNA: TGTGCCATCAGTGGACCTCCGGGACAGGGGGCCTGGGGCACTGAAGCTTTCTTT. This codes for CAISGPPGQGAWGTEAFF.

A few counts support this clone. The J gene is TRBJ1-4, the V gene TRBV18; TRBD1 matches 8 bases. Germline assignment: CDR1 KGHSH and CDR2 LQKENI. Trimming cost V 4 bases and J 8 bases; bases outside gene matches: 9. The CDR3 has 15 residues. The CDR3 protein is CASSLPTGDVEKLFF. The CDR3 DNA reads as TGTGCCAGCTCACTTCCGACAGGGGATGTCGAAAAACTGTTTTTT.

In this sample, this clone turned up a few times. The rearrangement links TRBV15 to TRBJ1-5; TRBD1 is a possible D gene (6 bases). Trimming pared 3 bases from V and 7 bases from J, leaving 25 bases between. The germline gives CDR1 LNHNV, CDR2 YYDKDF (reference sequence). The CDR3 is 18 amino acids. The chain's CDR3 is CATSRGVFSGGLRQPQHF. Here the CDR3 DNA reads TGTGCCACCAGCAGGGGAGTTTTCAGTGGGGGCTTAAGACAGCCCCAGCATTTT.

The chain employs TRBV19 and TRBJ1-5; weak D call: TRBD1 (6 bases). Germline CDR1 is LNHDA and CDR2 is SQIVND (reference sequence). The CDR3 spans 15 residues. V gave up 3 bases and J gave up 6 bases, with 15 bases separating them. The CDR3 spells CASSMGEGGIQPQHF. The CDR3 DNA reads TGTGCCAGTAGTATGGGTGAAGGGGGGATTCAGCCCCAGCATTTT.

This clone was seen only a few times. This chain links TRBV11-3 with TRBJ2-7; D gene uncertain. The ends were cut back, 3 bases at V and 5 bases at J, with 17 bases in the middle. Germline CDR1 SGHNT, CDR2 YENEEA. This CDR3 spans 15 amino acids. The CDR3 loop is CASSLAGSMLDEQYF. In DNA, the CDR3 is TGTGCCAGCAGCTTGGCCGGGTCTATGCTAGACGAGCAGTACTTC.

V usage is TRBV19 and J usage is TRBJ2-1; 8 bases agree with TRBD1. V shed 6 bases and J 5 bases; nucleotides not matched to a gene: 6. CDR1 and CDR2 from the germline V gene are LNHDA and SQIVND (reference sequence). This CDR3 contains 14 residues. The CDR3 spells CASSRTGNHNEQFF. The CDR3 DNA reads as TGTGCCAGTAGCCGGACAGGGAACCACAATGAGCAGTTCTTC.

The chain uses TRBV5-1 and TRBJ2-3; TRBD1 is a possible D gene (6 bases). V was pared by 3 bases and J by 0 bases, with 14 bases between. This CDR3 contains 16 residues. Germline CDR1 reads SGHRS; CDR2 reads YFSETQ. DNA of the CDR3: TGCGCCAGCAGCTCTCGATCCGGACAGAGCACAGATACGCAGTATTTT. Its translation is CASSSRSGQSTDTQYF.

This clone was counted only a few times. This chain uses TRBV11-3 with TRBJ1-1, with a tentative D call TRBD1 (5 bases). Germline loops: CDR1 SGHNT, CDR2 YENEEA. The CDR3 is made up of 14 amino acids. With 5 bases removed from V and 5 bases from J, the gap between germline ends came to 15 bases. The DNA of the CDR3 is TGTGCCAGCAGCCCCCTTGGGGCAGGGACTGAAGCTTTCTTT. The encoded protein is CASSPLGAGTEAFF.

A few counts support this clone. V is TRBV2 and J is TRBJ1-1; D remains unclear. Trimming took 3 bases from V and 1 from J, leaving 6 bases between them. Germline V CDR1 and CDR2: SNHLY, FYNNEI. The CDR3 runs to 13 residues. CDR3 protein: CASSDTSNTEAFF. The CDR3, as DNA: TGTGCCAGCAGTGATACGTCGAACACTGAAGCTTTCTTT.

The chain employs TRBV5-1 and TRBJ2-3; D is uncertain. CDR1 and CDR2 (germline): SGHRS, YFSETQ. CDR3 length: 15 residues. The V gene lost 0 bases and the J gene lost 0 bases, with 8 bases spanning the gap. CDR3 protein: CASSLDPPSTDTQYF. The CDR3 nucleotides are TGCGCCAGCAGCTTGGACCCACCGAGCACAGATACGCAGTATTTT.

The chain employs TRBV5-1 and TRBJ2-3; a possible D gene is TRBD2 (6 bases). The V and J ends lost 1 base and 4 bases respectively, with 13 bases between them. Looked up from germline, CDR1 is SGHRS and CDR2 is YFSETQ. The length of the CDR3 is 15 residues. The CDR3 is CASSLSEGQADTQYF. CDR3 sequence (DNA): TGCGCCAGCAGCTTGTCGGAGGGGCAAGCAGATACGCAGTATTTT.

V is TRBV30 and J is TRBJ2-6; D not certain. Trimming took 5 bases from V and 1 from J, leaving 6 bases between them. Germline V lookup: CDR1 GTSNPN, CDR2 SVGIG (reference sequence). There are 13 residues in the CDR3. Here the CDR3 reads CAWDRSGANVLTF. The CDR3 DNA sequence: TGTGCCTGGGACCGATCTGGGGCCAACGTCCTGACTTTC.

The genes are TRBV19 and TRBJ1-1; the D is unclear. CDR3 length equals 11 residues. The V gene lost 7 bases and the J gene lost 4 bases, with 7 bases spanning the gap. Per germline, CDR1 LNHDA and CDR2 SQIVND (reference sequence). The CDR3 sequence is CASKGLTEAFF. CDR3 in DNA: TGTGCCAGTAAGGGTCTCACTGAAGCTTTCTTT. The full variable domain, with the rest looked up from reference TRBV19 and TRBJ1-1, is DGGITQSPKYLFRKEGQNVTLSCEQNLNHDAMYWYRQDPGQGLRLIYYSQIVNDFQKGDIAEGYSVSREKKESFPLTVTSAQKNPTAFYLCASKGLTEAFFGQGTRLTVV.

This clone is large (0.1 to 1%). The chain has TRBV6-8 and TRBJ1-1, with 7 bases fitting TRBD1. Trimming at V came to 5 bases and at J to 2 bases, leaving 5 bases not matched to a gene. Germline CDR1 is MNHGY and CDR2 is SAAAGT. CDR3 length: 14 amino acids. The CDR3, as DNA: TGTGCCAGCAGTCGGAACAGGGGAAACACTGAAGCTTTCTTT. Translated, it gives CASSRNRGNTEAFF.

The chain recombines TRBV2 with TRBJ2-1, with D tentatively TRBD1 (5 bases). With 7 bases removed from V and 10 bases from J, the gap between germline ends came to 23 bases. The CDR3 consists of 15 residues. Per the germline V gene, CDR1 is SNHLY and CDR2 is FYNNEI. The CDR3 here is CASKGRPAAPEEQFF. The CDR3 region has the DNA TGTGCCAGCAAGGGGCGGCCCGCGGCCCCGGAGGAGCAGTTCTTC.

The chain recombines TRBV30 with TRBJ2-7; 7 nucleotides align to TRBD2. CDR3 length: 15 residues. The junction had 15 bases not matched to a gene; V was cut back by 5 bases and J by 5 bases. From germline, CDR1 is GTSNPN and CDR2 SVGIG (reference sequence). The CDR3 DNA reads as TGTGCCTGGGACTTAGGGGCGGGAGTTCTCAACGAGCAGTACTTC. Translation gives CAWDLGAGVLNEQYF.

The CDR3 here is CASSSERAYEQYF. The DNA for the CDR3 is TGTGCCAGCAGTTCGGAGCGGGCGTACGAGCAGTACTTC. The rearrangement joins TRBV6-8 to TRBJ2-7; D perhaps matches TRBD2 (6 bases). With 4 bases removed from V and 4 bases from J, the gap between germline ends came to 11 bases. CDR3 length: 13 residues. The germline gives CDR1 MNHGY, CDR2 SAAAGT.

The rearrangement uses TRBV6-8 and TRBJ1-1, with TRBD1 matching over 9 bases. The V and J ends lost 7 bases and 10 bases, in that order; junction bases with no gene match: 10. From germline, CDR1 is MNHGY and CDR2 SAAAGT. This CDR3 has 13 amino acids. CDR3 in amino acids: CASTNRGQESAFF. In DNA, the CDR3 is TGTGCCAGCACAAACAGGGGGCAAGAGTCAGCTTTCTTT.

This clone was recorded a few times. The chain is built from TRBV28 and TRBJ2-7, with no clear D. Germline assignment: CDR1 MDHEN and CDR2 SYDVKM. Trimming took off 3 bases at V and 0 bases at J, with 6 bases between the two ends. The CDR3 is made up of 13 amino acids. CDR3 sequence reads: CASSLSNSYEQYF. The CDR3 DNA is TGTGCCAGCAGTTTGAGTAACTCCTACGAGCAGTACTTC.

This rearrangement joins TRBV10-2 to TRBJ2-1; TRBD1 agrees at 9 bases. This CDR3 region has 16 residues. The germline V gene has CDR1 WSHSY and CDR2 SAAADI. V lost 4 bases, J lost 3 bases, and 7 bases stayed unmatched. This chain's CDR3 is CASSAKGQGSYNEQFF. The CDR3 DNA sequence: TGCGCCAGCAGTGCGAAAGGACAGGGGAGCTACAATGAGCAGTTCTTC.

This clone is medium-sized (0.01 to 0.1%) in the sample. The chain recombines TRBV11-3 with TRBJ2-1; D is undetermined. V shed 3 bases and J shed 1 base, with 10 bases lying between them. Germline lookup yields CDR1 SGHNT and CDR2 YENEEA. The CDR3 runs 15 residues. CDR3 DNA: TGTGCCAGCAGCTTGGTTGAAAAGTCCTACAATGAGCAGTTCTTC. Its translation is CASSLVEKSYNEQFF.

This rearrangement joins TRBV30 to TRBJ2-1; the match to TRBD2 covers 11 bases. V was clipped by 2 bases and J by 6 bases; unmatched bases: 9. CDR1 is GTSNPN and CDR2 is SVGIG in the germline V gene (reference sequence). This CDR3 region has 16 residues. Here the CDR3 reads CAWSSPLAGGFNEQFF. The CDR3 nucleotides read TGTGCCTGGAGTTCCCCCCTAGCGGGAGGTTTCAATGAGCAGTTCTTC.

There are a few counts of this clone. CDR3 sequence reads: CASSPAVTASGNTIYF. CDR3 nucleotides: TGTGCCAGCTCACCAGCGGTAACAGCCTCTGGAAACACCATATATTTT. The J gene is TRBJ1-3, the V gene TRBV18; no definite D call. This CDR3 has 16 amino acids. Germline V gives CDR1 KGHSH, CDR2 LQKENI. V was cut by 2 bases and J by 0 bases, with 11 bases left in between.